The 9 T cell receptor beta chains below were found in one sample sequenced in a study of T-cell memory formation after mild COVID-19. From the 5' RACE reads, TCRdb called clonotypes with MiXCR, one entry per CDR3 protein. The table includes roughly 250,000 distinct CDR3 sequences, 16% detected once. The sequenced sample consisted of PBMCs or a T cell subset sorted from them (not recorded which). These receptors were collected from a man aged 18-30 years who had mild COVID-19 (a few samples of this study predate the infection). Cell type and time point are not known.

This clonotype was observed many times. The chain employs TRBV30 and TRBJ2-7; D remains unclear. V shed 3 bases and J shed 6 bases, with 18 bases lying between them. The CDR3 spans 14 residues. The V gene's germline CDR1 is GTSNPN and CDR2 SVGIG (reference sequence). The CDR3 region is CAWSRGTVRSEQYF. The DNA of the CDR3 is TGTGCCTGGAGCAGAGGAACAGTCCGGAGCGAGCAGTACTTC.

The chain recombines TRBV4-1 with TRBJ1-6, with D maybe TRBD1 (5 bases). V gave up 4 bases and J gave up 7 bases, with 11 bases separating them. The CDR3 is 14 amino acids. The V gene's germline CDR1 is MGHRA and CDR2 YSYEKL. The CDR3 DNA sequence: TGCGCCAGCAGCCCGAAGGCAGGGAATTCACCCCTCCACTTT. It encodes CASSPKAGNSPLHF.

This clonotype showed up many times. J is TRBJ2-2 and V is TRBV3-1, with TRBD2 matching over 9 bases. This CDR3 is built from 15 residues. CDR1 is LGHDT, CDR2 YNNKEL, per germline (reference sequence). Unmatched junction bases numbered 9, after V lost 7 bases and J lost 6 bases. CDR3 sequence reads: CASTPSQRGAGELFF. CDR3 nucleotide sequence: TGTGCCAGCACCCCAAGCCAGCGGGGGGCCGGGGAGCTGTTTTTT.

The chain employs TRBV6-6 and TRBJ2-7; the D gene is possibly TRBD2 (5 bases). The CDR3 covers 15 residues. Trimming stripped 5 bases from V and 3 bases from J, with 17 bases between. Germline V gene data show CDR1 as MNHNY and CDR2 as SVGAGI (reference sequence). CDR3 sequence reads: CASSDYGLGVYEQYF. In nucleotides, the CDR3 is TGTGCCAGCAGTGACTACGGACTCGGGGTCTACGAGCAGTACTTC.

The chain employs TRBV7-3 and TRBJ2-1; D is unclear. The length of the CDR3 is 14 residues. Germline V gene sequence: CDR1 SGHTA, CDR2 FQGTGA. Deletions cut 4 bases from V and 3 bases from J, with 10 bases between. DNA of the CDR3: TGTGCCAGCAGCTCCCCGGGCAGCTACAATGAGCAGTTCTTC. Amino acid sequence: CASSSPGSYNEQFF.

The chain links TRBV9 to TRBJ2-1; 8 positions agree with TRBD1. CDR1 and CDR2 from the germline V gene are SGDLS and YYNGEE. This CDR3 comprises 13 residues. Trimming removed 3 bases from V and 13 bases from J; junction bases left unmatched: 9. The DNA for the CDR3 is TGTGCCAGCAGCGCGCCTCCGGGACAGGACCAGTTCTTC. This translates into CASSAPPGQDQFF.

As DNA, the CDR3 is TGCAGTGCTAGAGGGTCTTTGGGCGCGGCCTACGAGCAGTACGTC. The encoded protein is CSARGSLGAAYEQYV. V is TRBV20-1 and J is TRBJ2-7; D uncertain. With 1 base removed from V and 2 bases from J, the gap between germline ends came to 15 bases. The CDR3 contains 15 residues. Looked up from germline, CDR1 is DFQATT and CDR2 is SNEGSKA (reference sequence).

The genes are TRBV7-2 and TRBJ2-2; the D gene is possibly TRBD1 (5 bases). The CDR3 runs 17 residues. V was trimmed by 0 bases and J by 3 bases, leaving 14 bases between them. Germline V CDR1 and CDR2: SGHTA, FQGNSA. In nucleotides, the CDR3 is TGTGCCAGCAGCTTAGCCTTCTTCATGGGGCACACCGGGGAGCTGTTTTTT. It yields the protein CASSLAFFMGHTGELFF.

This clonotype was counted a few times. The CDR3 coding sequence is TGTGCCAGCAGTCCCTACCCCCAGGGTAACCCCTACGAGCAGTACGTC. It translates to CASSPYPQGNPYEQYV. The J gene is TRBJ2-7, the V gene TRBV28, with D perhaps TRBD1 (5 bases). Germline V gene lookup returns CDR1 MDHEN and CDR2 SYDVKM. V lost 5 bases, J lost 2 bases, and 19 bases lay in between. The CDR3 is made up of 16 amino acids.